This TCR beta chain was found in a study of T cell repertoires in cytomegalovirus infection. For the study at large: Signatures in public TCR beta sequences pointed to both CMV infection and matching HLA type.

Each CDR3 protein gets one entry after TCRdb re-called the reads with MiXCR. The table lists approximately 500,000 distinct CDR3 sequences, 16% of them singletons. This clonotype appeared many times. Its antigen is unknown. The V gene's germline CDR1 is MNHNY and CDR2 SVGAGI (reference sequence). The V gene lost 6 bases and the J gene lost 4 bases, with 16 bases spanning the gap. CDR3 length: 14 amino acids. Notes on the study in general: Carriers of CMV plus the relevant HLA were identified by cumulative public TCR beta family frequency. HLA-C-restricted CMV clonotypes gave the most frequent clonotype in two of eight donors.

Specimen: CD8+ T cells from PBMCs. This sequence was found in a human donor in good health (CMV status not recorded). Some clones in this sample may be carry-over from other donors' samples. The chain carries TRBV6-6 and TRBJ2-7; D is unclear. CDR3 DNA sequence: TGTGCCAGCAGCCCCGCTTCTGGTTATTACGAGCAGTACTTC. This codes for CASSPASGYYEQYF.